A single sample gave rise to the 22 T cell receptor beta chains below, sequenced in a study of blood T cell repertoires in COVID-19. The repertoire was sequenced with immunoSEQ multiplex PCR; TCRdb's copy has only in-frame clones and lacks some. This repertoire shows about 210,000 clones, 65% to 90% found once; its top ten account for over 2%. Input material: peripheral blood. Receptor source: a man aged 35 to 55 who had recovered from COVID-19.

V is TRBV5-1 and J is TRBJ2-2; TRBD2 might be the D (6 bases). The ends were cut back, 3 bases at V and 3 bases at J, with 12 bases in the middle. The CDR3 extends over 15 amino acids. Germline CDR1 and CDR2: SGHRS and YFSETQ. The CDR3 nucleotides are TGCGCCAGCAGCTCGGACTACCGGGACACCGGGGAGCTGTTTTTT. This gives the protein CASSSDYRDTGELFF. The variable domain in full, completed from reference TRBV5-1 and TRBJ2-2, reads KAGVTQTPRYLIKTRGQQVTLSCSPISGHRSVSWYQQTPGQGLQFLFEYFSETQRNKGNFPGRFSGRQFSNSRSEMNVSTLELGDSALYLCASSSDYRDTGELFFGEGSRLTVL.

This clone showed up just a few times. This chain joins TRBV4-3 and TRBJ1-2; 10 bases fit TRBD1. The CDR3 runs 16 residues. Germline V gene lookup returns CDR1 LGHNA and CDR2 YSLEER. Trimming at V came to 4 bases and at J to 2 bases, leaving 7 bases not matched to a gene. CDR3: CASSRDRGRWNYGYTF. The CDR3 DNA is TGCGCCAGCAGCCGTGACAGGGGGCGGTGGAACTATGGCTACACCTTC.

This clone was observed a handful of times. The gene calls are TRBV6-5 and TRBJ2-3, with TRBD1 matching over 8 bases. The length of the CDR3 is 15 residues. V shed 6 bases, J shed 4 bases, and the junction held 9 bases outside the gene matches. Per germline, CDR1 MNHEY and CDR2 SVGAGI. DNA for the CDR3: TGTGCCAGCAGGTACCAGGGGGCTTTCGCAGATACGCAGTATTTT. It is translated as CASRYQGAFADTQYF.

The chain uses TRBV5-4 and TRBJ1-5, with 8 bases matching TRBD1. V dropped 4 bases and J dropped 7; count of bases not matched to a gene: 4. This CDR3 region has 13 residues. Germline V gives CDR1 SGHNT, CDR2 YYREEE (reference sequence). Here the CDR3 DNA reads TGTGCCAGCAGCCCGGACAGGGACCAGCCCCAGCATTTT. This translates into CASSPDRDQPQHF.

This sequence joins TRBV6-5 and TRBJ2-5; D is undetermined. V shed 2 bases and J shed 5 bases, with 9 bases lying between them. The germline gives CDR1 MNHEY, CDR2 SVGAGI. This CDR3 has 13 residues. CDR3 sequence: CASSYGPRETQYF. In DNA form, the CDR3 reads TGTGCCAGCAGTTACGGCCCGAGGGAGACCCAGTACTTC.

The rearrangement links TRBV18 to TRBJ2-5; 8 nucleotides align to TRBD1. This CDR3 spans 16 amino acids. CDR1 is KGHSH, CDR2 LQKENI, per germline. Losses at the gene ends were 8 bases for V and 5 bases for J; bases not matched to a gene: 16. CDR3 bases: TGTGCCAGCCGATTCGGGCAGGGGGCGCCCGGGGAGACCCAGTACTTC. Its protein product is CASRFGQGAPGETQYF.

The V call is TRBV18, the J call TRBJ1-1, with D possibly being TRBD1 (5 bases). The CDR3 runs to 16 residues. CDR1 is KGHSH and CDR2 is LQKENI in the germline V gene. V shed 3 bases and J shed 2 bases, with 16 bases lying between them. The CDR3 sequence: CASSPYSGRANTEAFF. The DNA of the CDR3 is TGTGCCAGCTCACCGTACTCCGGCAGGGCAAACACTGAAGCTTTCTTT.

In DNA form, the CDR3 reads TGTGCCAGCAGCCAAGATCCCAGGTTGACAGGCTACACCTTC. Translating it yields CASSQDPRLTGYTF. The chain combines TRBV14 with TRBJ1-2; D uncertain. Trimming cost V 0 bases and J 8 bases, with 13 bases left between them. The germline gives CDR1 SGHDN, CDR2 FVKESK. The CDR3 loop spans 14 amino acids.

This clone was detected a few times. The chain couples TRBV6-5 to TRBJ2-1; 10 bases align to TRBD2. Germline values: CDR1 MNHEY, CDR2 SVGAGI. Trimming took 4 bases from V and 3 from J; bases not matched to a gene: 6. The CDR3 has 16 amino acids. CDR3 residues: CASSSGSGRFYNEQFF. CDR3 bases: TGTGCCAGCAGTTCCGGTAGCGGGAGGTTCTACAATGAGCAGTTCTTC.

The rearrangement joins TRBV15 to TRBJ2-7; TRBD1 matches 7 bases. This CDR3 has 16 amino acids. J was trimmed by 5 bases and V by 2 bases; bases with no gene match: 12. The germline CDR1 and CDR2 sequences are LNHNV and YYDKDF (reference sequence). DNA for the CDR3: TGTGCCACCAGCAGAACAGGGGTGGGCCTGGGGGACGAGCAGTACTTC. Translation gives CATSRTGVGLGDEQYF.

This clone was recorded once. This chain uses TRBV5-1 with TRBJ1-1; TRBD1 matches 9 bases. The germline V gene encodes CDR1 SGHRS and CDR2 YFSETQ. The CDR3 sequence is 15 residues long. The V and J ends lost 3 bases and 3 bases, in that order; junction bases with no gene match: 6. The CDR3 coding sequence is TGCGCCAGCAGCTCCGGGACAGGGAGGCACACTGAAGCTTTCTTT. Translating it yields CASSSGTGRHTEAFF.

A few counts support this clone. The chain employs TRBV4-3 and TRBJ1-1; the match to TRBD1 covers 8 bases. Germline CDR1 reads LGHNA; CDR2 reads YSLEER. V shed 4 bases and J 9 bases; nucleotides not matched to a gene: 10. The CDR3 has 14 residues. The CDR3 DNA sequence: TGCGCCAGCAGCCGTACCGGGACAGGCGCCCAAGCTTTCTTT. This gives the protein CASSRTGTGAQAFF.

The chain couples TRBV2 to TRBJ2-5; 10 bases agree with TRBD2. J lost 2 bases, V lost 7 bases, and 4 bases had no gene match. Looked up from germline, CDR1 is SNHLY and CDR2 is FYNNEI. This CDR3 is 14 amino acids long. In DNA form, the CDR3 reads TGTGCCAGCACTCTAGCGGGGGTACAAGAGACCCAGTACTTC. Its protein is CASTLAGVQETQYF. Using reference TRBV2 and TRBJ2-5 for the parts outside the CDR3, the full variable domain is EPEVTQTPSHQVTQMGQEVILRCVPISNHLYFYWYRQILGQKVEFLVSFYNNEISEKSEIFDDQFSVERPDGSNFTLKIRSTKLEDSAMYFCASTLAGVQETQYFGPGTRLLVL.

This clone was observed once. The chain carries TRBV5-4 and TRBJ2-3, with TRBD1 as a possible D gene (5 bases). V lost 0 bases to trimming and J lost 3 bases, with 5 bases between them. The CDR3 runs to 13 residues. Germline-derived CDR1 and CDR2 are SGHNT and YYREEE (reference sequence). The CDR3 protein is CASSLEGTDTQYF. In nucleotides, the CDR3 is TGTGCCAGCAGCTTGGAGGGGACAGATACGCAGTATTTT. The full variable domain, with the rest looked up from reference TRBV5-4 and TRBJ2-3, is ETGVTQSPTHLIKTRGQQVTLRCSSQSGHNTVSWYQQALGQGPQFIFQYYREEENGRGNFPPRFSGLQFPNYSSELNVNALELDDSALYLCASSLEGTDTQYFGPGTRLTVL.

The CDR3 loop is CASSLGTDYTLSYEQYF. The CDR3 DNA follows: TGCGCCAGCAGCTTGGGGACGGACTACACCCTCTCCTACGAGCAGTACTTC. The chain joins TRBV5-1 to TRBJ2-7; D is possibly TRBD2 (6 bases). Germline V lookup: CDR1 SGHRS, CDR2 YFSETQ. Trimming cost V 0 bases and J 0 bases, with 16 bases left between them. This CDR3 is 17 amino acids long.

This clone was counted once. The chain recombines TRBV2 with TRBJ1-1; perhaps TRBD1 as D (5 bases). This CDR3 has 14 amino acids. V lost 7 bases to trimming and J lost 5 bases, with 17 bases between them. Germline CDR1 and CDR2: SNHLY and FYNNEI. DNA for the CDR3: TGTGCCAGCATCGTTGACACGGGGGATACTGAAGCTTTCTTT. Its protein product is CASIVDTGDTEAFF.

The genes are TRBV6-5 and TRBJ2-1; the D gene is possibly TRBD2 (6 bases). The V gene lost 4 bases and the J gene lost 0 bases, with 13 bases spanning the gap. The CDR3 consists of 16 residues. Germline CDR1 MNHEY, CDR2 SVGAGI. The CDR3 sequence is CASSSRDSSSYNEQFF. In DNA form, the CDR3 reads TGTGCCAGCAGTTCTCGGGACTCGAGCTCCTACAATGAGCAGTTCTTC.

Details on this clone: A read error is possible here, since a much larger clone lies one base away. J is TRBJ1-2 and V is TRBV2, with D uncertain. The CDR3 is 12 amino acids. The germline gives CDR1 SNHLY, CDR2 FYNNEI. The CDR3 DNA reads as TGTGCCGGCAGAAATCGTGAGGCTGGCTACACCTTC. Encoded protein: CAGRNREAGYTF.

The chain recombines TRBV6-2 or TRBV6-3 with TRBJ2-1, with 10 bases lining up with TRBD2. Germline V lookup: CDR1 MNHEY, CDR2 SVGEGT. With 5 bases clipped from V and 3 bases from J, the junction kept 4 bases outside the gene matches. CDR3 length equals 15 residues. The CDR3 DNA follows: TGTGCCAGCAGTGCCGGACTAGCGGACTACAATGAGCAGTTCTTC. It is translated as CASSAGLADYNEQFF.

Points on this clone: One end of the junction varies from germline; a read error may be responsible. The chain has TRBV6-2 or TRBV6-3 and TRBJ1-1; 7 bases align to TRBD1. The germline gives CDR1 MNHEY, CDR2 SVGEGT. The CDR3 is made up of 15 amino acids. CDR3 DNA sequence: TGTGCCAGCACTTACGGGGACAGCATGAACACTGAAGCTTTCTTT. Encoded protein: CASTYGDSMNTEAFF.

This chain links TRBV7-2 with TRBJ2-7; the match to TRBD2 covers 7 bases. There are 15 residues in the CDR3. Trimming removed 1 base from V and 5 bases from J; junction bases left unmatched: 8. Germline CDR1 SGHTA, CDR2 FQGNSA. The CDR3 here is CASSLGVGGLDEQYF. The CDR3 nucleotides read TGTGCCAGCAGCTTAGGGGTGGGAGGGTTGGACGAGCAGTACTTC. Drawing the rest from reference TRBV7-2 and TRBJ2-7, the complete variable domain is GAGVSQSPSNKVTEKGKDVELRCDPISGHTALYWYRQSLGQGLEFLIYFQGNSAPDKSGLPSDRFSAERTGGSVSTLTIQRTQQEDSAVYLCASSLGVGGLDEQYFGPGTRLTVT.

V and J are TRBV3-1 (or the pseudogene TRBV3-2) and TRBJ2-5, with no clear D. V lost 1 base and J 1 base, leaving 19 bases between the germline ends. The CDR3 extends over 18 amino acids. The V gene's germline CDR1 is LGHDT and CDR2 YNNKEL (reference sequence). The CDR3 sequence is CASSQGLSARRFQETQYF. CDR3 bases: TGTGCCAGCAGCCAAGGTCTATCGGCACGGAGATTCCAAGAGACCCAGTACTTC.